This T cell receptor (beta chain) originates from a study of blood T cell repertoires in COVID-19. All enrollees were roughly 18 to 95 years old and from approximately 25 US areas. Sequencing was performed with immunoSEQ multiplex PCR; in TCRdb, only in-frame clones are kept and a portion is missing. This sample carries roughly 240,000 clones, about 84% of them seen once, and the ten largest clones take about 2.1%. The sequencing input was PBMCs or T cells enriched from blood (not recorded which). The sequence was collected from a woman aged 45-60 years who had recovered from COVID-19.

CDR3 coding DNA: TGTGCCAGTAGTATGACTCAGGGCACTGAAGCTTTCTTT. Protein product: CASSMTQGTEAFF. V is TRBV19 and J is TRBJ1-1, with D possibly TRBD1 on 5 matching bases. The germline V gene encodes CDR1 LNHDA and CDR2 SQIVND (reference sequence). V was pared by 3 bases and J by 4 bases, with 9 bases between. CDR3 length: 13 amino acids.